This TCR beta chain was found in a study of T cell repertoires in cytomegalovirus infection. Turning to the study itself: Used in the study were CMV epitopes, some recently identified and HLA-C-restricted, others well-studied and HLA-B-restricted. It was the public TCR beta signatures that indicated both CMV infection and matching HLA type. Findings and caveats of the study: HLA-C-restricted, CMV-specific TCR beta clonotypes were dominant ex vivo.

In its sample, this clonotype was seen a few times. Antigen unknown. MiXCR, run by TCRdb on the reads, gives a single entry per CDR3 protein. The sample includes about 890,000 distinct CDR3 sequences, around 29% of them seen just once. Trimming removed 6 bases from V and 1 base from J, with 12 bases in between. The CDR3 loop spans 13 amino acids. Per germline, CDR1 DFQATT and CDR2 SNEGSKA (reference sequence). The rearrangement uses TRBV20-1 and TRBJ1-2; unclear D gene. The sequencing used cultured CD8+ T cells from PBMCs, collected from culture after CMV antigen stimulation. This receptor was obtained from a human donor in good health (CMV status not recorded). Some clones in this sample may be carry-over from other donors' samples. CDR3 DNA sequence: TGCAGTGCCTTACCCGGTGATAACTATGGCTACACCTTC. It translates to CSALPGDNYGYTF.